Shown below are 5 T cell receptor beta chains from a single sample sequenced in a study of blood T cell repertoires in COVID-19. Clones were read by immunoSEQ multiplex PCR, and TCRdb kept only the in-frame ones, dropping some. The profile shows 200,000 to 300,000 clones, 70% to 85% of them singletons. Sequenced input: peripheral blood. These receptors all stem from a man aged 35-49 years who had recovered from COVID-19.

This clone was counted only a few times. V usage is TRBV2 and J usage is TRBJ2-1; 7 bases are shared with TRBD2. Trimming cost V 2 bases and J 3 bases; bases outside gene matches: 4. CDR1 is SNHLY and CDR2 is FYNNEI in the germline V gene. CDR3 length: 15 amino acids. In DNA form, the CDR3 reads TGTGCCAGCAGTGAAAGGGAGGGAAGCTACAATGAGCAGTTCTTC. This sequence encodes CASSEREGSYNEQFF.

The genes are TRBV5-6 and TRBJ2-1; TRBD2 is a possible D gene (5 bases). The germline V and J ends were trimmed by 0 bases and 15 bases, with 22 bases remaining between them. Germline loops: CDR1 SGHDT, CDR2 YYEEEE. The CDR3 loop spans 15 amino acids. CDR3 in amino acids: CASSLGTRDTGSLFF. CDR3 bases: TGTGCCAGCAGCTTGGGCACTAGAGACACCGGTAGCTTGTTCTTC. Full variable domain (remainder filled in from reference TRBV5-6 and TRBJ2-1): DAGVTQSPTHLIKTRGQQVTLRCSPKSGHDTVSWYQQALGQGPQFIFQYYEEEERQRGNFPDRFSGHQFPNYSSELNVNALLLGDSALYLCASSLGTRDTGSLFFGPGTRLTVL.

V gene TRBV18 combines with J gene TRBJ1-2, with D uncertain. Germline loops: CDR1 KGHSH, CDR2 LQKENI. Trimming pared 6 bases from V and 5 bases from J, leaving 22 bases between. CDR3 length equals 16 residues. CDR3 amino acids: CASSQMSSSNIYGYTF. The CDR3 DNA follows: TGTGCCAGCTCCCAAATGAGCTCTTCCAATATTTATGGCTACACCTTC.

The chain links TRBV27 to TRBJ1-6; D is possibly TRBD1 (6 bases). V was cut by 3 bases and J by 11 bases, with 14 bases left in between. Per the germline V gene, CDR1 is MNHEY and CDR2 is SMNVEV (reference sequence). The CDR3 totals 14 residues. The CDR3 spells CASSLRDILTPLHF. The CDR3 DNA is TGTGCCAGCAGTTTGAGGGACATTCTTACACCCCTCCACTTT.

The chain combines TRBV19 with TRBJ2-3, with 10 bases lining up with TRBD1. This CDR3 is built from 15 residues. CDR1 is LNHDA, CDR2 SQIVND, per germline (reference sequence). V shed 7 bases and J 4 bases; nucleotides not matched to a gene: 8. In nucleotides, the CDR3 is TGTGCCAGTAAAGACAGGGGGCTGGGCTCAGATACGCAGTATTTT. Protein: CASKDRGLGSDTQYF.